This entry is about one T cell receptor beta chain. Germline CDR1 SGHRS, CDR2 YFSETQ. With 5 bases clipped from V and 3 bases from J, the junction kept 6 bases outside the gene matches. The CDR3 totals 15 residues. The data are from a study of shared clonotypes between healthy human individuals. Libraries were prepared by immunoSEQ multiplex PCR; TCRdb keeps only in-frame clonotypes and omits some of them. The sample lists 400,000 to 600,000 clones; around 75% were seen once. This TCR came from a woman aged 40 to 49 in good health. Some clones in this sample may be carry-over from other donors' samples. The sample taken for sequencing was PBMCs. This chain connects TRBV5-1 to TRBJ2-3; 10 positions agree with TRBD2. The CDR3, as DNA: TGCGCCAGCAGGTTCCTAGCGGGAGAAACAGATACGCAGTATTTT. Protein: CASRFLAGETDTQYF.